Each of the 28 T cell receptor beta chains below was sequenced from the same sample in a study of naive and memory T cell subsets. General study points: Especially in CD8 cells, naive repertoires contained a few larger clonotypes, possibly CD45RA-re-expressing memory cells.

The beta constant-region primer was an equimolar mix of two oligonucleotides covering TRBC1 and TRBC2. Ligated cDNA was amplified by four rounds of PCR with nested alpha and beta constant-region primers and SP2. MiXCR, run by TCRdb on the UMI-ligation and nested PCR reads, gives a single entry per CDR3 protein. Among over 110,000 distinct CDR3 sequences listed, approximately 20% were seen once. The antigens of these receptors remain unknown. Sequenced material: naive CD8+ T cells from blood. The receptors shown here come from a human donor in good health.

CDR3 sequence (DNA): TGTGCCAGCAGCTTGGCCCTCGGGGGACGGGAAAAACTGTTTTTT. Translated, it gives CASSLALGGREKLFF. The chain couples TRBV5-6 to TRBJ1-4; TRBD1 might be the D (5 bases). Germline assignment: CDR1 SGHDT and CDR2 YYEEEE. V lost 0 bases to trimming and J lost 8 bases, with 14 bases between them. CDR3 size: 15 residues. The whole variable domain, remainder taken from reference TRBV5-6 and TRBJ1-4, is DAGVTQSPTHLIKTRGQQVTLRCSPKSGHDTVSWYQQALGQGPQFIFQYYEEEERQRGNFPDRFSGHQFPNYSSELNVNALLLGDSALYLCASSLALGGREKLFFGSGTQLSVL.

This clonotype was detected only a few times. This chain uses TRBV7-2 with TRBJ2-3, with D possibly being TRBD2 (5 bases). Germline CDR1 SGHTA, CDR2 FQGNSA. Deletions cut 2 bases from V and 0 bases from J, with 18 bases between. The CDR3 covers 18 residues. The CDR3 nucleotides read TGTGCCAGCAGCTTATTTCTTGGCGAGTCGGGAAGCACAGATACGCAGTATTTT. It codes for CASSLFLGESGSTDTQYF.

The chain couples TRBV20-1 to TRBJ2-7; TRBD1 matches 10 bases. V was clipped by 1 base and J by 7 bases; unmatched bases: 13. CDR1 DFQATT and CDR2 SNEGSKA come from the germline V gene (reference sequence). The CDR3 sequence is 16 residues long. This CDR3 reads CSARVALDRGLGEQYF. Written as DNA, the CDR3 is TGCAGTGCTAGAGTAGCTTTAGACAGGGGGCTGGGGGAGCAGTACTTC.

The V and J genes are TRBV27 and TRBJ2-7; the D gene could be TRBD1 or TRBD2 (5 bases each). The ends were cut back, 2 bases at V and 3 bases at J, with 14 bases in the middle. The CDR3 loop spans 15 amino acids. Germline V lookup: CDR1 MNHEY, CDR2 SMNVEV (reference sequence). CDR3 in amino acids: CASSLGAAEIYEQYF. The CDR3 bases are TGTGCCAGCAGTTTAGGGGCAGCGGAGATCTACGAGCAGTACTTC.

DNA of the CDR3: TGTGCCAGCAGCTCCCTGACGGACAGCATAAACTATGGCTACACCTTC. It is translated as CASSSLTDSINYGYTF. The gene calls are TRBV12-3 or TRBV12-4 and TRBJ1-2, with a tentative D call TRBD1 (6 bases). This CDR3 contains 16 residues. The ends were cut back, 6 bases at V and 2 bases at J, with 19 bases in the middle.

In DNA form, the CDR3 reads TGTGCCAGCAGCTACGGTTGGGGGAATGAGCAGTTCTTC. Amino acid sequence: CASSYGWGNEQFF. This chain connects TRBV11-3 to TRBJ2-1, with D possibly being TRBD1 or TRBD2 (5 bases each). The CDR3 consists of 13 residues. The V gene's germline CDR1 is SGHNT and CDR2 YENEEA. V lost 4 bases and J 7 bases, leaving 11 bases between the germline ends.

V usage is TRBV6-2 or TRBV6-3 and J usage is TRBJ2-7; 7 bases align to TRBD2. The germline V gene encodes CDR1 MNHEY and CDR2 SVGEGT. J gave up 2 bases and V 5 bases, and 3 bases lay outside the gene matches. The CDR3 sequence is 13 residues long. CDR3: CASSLLAAYEQYF. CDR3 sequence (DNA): TGTGCCAGCAGTCTTCTAGCGGCCTACGAGCAGTACTTC.

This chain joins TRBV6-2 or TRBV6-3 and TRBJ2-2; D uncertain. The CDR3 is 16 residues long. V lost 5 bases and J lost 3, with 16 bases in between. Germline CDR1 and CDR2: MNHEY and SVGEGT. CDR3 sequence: CASSQTAEQDTGELFF. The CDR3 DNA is TGTGCCAGCAGTCAGACTGCGGAGCAAGACACCGGGGAGCTGTTTTTT.

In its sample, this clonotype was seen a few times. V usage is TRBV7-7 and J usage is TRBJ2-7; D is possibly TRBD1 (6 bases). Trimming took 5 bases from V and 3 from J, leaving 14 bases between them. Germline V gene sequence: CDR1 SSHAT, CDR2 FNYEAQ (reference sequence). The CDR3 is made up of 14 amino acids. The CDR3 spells CASSPLEGGYEQYF. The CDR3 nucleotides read TGTGCCAGCAGCCCTTTAGAAGGGGGCTACGAGCAGTACTTC.

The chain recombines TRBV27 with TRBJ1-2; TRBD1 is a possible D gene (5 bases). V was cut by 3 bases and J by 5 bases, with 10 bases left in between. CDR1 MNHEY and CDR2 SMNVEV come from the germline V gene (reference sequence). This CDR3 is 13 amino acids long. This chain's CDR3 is CASSFIAGYGYTF. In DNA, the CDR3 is TGTGCCAGCAGTTTCATCGCAGGGTATGGCTACACCTTC.

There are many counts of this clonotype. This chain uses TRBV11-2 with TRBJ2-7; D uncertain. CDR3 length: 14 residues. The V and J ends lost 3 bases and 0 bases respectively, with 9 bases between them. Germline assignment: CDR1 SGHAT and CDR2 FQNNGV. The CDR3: CASSLEGLSYEQYF. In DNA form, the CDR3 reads TGTGCCAGCAGCTTGGAAGGTCTCTCCTACGAGCAGTACTTC.

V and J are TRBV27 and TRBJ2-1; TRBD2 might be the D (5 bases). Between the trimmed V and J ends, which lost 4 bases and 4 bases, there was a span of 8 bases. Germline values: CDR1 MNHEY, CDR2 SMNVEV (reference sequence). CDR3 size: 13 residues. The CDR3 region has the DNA TGTGCCAGCAGTTCAGACTATTACAATGAGCAGTTCTTC. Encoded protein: CASSSDYYNEQFF.

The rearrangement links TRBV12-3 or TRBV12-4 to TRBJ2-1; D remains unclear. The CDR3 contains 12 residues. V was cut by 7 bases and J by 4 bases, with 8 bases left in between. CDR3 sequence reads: CASTVGYNEQFF. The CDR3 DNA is TGTGCCAGCACCGTAGGATACAATGAGCAGTTCTTC.

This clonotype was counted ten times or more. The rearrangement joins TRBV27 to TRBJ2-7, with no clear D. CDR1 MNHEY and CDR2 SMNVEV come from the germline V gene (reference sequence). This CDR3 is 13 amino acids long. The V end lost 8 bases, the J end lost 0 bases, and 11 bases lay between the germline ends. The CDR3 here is CASARTSSYEQYF. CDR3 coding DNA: TGTGCCAGCGCCCGGACCAGCTCCTACGAGCAGTACTTC.

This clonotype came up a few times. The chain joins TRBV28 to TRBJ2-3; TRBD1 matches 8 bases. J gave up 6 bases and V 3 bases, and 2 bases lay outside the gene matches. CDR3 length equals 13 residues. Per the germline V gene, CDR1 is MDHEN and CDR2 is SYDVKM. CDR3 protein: CASSFQGADTQYF. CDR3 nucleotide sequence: TGTGCCAGCAGTTTCCAGGGGGCGGATACGCAGTATTTT.

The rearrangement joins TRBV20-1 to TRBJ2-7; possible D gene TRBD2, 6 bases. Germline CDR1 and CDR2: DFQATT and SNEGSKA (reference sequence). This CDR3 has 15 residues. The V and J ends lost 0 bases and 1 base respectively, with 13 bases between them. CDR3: CSARDKTSLSYEQYF. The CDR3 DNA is TGCAGTGCTAGAGACAAGACTAGTTTATCCTACGAGCAGTACTTC.

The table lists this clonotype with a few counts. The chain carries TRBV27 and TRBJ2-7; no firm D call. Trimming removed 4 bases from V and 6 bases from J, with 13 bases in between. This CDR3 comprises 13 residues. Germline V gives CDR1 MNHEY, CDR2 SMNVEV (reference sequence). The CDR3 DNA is TGTGCCAGCAGTTCTTCCCCCTCTCTCGAGCAGTACTTC. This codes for CASSSSPSLEQYF.

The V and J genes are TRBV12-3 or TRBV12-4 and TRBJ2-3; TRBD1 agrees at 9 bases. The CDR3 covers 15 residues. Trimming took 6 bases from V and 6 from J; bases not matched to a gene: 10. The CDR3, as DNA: TGTGCCAGCAGGGGTCAACAGGGGGCAACGGATACGCAGTATTTT. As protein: CASRGQQGATDTQYF.

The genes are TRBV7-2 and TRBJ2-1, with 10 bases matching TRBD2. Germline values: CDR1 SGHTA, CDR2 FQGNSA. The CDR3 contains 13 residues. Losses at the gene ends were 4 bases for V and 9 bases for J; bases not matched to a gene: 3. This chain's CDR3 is CASSSGLAFEQFF. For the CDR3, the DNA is TGTGCCAGCAGCTCGGGACTAGCGTTTGAGCAGTTCTTC.

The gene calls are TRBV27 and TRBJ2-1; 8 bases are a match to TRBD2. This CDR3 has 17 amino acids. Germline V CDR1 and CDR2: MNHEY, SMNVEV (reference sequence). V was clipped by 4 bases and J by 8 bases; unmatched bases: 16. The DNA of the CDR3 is TGTGCCAGCAGTTCTCTCGCCGGGACTAGAGGGTTCGATGAGCAGTTCTTC. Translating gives CASSSLAGTRGFDEQFF.

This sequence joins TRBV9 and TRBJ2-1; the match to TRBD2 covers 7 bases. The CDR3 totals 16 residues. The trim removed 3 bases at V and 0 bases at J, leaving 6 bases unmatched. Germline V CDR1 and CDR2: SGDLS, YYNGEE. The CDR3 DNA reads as TGTGCCAGCAGCGCCTCGGGGGGTAGCTCCTACAATGAGCAGTTCTTC. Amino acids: CASSASGGSSYNEQFF.

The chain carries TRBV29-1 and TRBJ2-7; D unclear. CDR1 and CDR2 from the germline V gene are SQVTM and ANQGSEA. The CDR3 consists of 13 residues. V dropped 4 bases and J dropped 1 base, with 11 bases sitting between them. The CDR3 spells CSVGGLGSYEQYF. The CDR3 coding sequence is TGCAGCGTTGGGGGTTTAGGGTCCTACGAGCAGTACTTC.

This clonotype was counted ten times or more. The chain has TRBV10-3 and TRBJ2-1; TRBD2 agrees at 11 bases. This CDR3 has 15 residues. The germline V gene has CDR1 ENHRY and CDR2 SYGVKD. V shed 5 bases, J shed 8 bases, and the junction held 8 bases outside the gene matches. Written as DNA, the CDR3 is TGTGCCATCAGTACCGAACTAGCGGGAGTGGATGAGCAGTTCTTC. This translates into CAISTELAGVDEQFF.

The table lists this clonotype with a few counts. This CDR3 reads CASSQGPTGQSEAFF. CDR3 coding DNA: TGCGCCAGCAGCCAAGGCCCGACAGGGCAATCTGAAGCTTTCTTT. The chain joins TRBV4-3 to TRBJ1-1, with TRBD1 matching 7 bases. The CDR3 totals 15 residues. From germline, CDR1 is LGHNA and CDR2 YSLEER. V trimming: 1 base; J trimming: 6 bases; junction bases outside the gene matches: 8.

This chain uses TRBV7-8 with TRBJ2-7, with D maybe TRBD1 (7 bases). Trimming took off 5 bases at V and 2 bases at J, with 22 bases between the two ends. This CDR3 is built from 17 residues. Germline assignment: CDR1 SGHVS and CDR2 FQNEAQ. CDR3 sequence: CASSHTLEGARPYEQYF. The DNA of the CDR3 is TGTGCCAGCAGCCATACGTTGGAGGGGGCCCGACCCTACGAGCAGTACTTC.

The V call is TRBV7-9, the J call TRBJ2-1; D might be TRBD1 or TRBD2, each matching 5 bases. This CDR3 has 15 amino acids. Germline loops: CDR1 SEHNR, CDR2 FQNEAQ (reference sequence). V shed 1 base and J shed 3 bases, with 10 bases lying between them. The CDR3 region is CASSLEGPFYNEQFF. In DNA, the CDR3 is TGTGCCAGCAGCTTAGAGGGACCCTTCTACAATGAGCAGTTCTTC.

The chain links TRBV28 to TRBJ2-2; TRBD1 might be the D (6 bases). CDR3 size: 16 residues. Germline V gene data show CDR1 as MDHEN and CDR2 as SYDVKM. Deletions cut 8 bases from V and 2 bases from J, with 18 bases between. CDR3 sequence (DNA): TGTGCCAGCCTGGACAGCGAAGTTCCTAACACCGGGGAGCTGTTTTTT. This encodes CASLDSEVPNTGELFF.

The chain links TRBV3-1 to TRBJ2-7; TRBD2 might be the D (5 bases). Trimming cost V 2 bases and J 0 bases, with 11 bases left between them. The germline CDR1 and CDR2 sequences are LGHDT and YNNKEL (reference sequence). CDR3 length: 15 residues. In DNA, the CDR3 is TGTGCCAGCAGCCAATCACTCGGGGACTCCTACGAGCAGTACTTC. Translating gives CASSQSLGDSYEQYF.